Listed below are T cell receptor beta chains from one sample, sequenced in a study of T cell responses to AZD1222 COVID-19 vaccine. The repertoire was sequenced with immunoSEQ multiplex PCR; TCRdb's copy has only in-frame clones and lacks some. The table records 72,000 or so clones, 90% of them present only once. Sequenced here: peripheral blood, sampled on day 0 of AZD1222 vaccination. Receptors were obtained from an adult in good health. The conserved cysteine and the conserved F or W are not part of the CDR3 here. The order of the fields is J gene, V gene, CDR3 protein.

>TRBJ2-1|TRBV2
ASMVGPAVSNEQF
>TRBJ1-3|TRBV3-1/TRBV3-2
ASSQRGDRVGNTIY
>TRBJ2-7|TRBV5-4
ASSLEGTSYEQY
>TRBJ2-6|TRBV7-3
ASSSYGANVLT
>TRBJ1-5|TRBV5-8
ASSRQGMSHQPQH
>TRBJ2-7|TRBV5-1
ASSFISSYEQY
>TRBJ2-2|TRBV7-2
ASSSWGVQNTGELF
>TRBJ1-3|TRBV10-3
AISQGSGNTIY
>TRBJ2-7|TRBV7-2
ASSSMAQQY
>TRBJ2-7|TRBV5-1
ASSLAGRAYEQY
>TRBJ2-7|TRBV5-4
ASSSQGGSYEQY
>TRBJ2-7|TRBV11-3
ASSLELTSGSVEQY
>TRBJ1-5|TRBV7-2
ASSLREYQPQH
>TRBJ1-3|TRBV5-6
ASSQVSGNTIY
>TRBJ1-1|TRBV6-4
ASSDRDRNTEAF
>TRBJ1-5|TRBV6-6
ASSQTQTPQPQH
>TRBJ2-3|TRBV19
ASSIGTGGGALDTQY
>TRBJ1-3|TRBV11-3
ASSLDSSGNTIY
>TRBJ2-7|TRBV3-1/TRBV3-2
ASSREGEQY
>TRBJ1-2|TRBV9
ASSVVGTGGGYT
>TRBJ1-2|TRBV5-5
ASSSTLRTESGYT
>TRBJ2-1|TRBV11-3
ASSLYSDNEQF
>TRBJ1-4|TRBV2
ASSGAPGGFEKLF
>TRBJ1-2|TRBV6-5
ASSRGGRGRDGYT
>TRBJ2-7|TRBV10-3
AISVRMSEQY
>TRBJ1-2|TRBV5-1
ASRGDIYGYT
>TRBJ2-7|TRBV27
ASPTGGPYEQY
>TRBJ1-6|TRBV9
ASSVGPGDSPLH
>TRBJ1-1|TRBV6-2/TRBV6-3
ASSSQMGRGGTEAF
>TRBJ1-4|TRBV6-5
ASRTGGPGEKLF
>TRBJ2-3|TRBV3-1/TRBV3-2
ASSQALSTDTQY
>TRBJ1-2|TRBV7-8
ASSLDAPRGSNYGYT
>TRBJ1-1|TRBV19
ASSPENMNTEAF
>TRBJ2-7|TRBV18
ASSPLPGQGSYEQY
>TRBJ1-1|TRBV9
ASSVFPNWAPQGPGNTEAF
>TRBJ2-7|TRBV7-3
ASSSSTSGGEQY
>TRBJ2-2|TRBV7-6
ASSLSGSYTGELF
>TRBJ1-1|TRBV24-1
ATSDQSSTGPAF
>TRBJ2-7|TRBV6-2/TRBV6-3
ASSWTSGRFNEQY
>TRBJ1-2|TRBV11-3
ASSLDSWGNGYT
>TRBJ1-1|TRBV7-8
ASSLGDRGREAF
>TRBJ1-6|TRBV10-3
AIVGAANSPLH
>TRBJ2-7|TRBV5-1
ASSLKLAGGLSSYEQY